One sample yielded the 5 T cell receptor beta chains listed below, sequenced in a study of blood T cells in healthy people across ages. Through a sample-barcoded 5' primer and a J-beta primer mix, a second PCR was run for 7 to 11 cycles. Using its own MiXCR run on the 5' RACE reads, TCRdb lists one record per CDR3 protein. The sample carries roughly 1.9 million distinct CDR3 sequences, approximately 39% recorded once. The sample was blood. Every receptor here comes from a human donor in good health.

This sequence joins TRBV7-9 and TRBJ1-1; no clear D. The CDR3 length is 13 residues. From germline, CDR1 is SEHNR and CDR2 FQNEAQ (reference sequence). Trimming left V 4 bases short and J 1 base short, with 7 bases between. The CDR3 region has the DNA TGTGCCAGCAGCTACACACGGAACACTGAAGCTTTCTTT. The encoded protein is CASSYTRNTEAFF.

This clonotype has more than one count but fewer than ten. This chain's CDR3 is CATYTGTGESYEQYF. The CDR3 coding sequence is TGCGCCACATATACCGGGACAGGGGAGTCCTACGAGCAGTACTTC. The chain uses TRBV5-1 and TRBJ2-7; 10 bases align to TRBD1. The trim removed 9 bases at V and 1 base at J, leaving 10 bases unmatched. The CDR3 runs 15 residues. The germline V gene has CDR1 SGHRS and CDR2 YFSETQ.

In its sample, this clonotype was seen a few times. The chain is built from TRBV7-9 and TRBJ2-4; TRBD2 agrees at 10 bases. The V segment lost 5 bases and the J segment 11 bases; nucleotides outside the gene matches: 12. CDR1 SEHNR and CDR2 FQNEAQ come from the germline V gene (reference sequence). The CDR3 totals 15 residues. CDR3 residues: CASSDSGGPPGVQYF. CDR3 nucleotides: TGTGCCAGCAGCGATAGCGGGGGGCCTCCGGGCGTTCAGTACTTC.

CDR3 amino acids: CATYRRQGRSGELFF. The CDR3 bases are TGTGCCACCTACCGAAGACAGGGTCGGTCCGGGGAGCTGTTTTTT. V gene TRBV7-2 combines with J gene TRBJ2-2, with 7 positions matching TRBD1. Germline loops: CDR1 SGHTA, CDR2 FQGNSA. Unmatched junction bases numbered 14, after V lost 10 bases and J lost 6 bases. This CDR3 contains 15 residues.

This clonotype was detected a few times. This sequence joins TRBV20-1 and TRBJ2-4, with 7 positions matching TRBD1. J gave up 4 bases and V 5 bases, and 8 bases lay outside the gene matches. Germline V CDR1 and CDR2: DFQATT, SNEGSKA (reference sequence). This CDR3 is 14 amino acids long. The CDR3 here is CSAPPGTAKNIQYF. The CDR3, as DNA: TGCAGTGCTCCCCCAGGGACAGCAAAAAACATTCAGTACTTC.